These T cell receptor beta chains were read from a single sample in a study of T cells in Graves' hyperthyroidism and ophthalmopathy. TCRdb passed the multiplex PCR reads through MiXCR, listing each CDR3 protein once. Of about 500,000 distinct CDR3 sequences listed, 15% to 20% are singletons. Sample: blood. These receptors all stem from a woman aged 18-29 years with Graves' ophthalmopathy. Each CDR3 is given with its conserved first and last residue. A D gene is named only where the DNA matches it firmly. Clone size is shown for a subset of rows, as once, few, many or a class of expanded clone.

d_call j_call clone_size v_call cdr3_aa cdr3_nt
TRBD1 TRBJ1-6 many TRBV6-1 CASRTGRLGSPLHF TGTGCCAGTCGGACAGGCCGACTTGGTTCACCCCTCCACTTT
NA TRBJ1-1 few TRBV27 CASSGYGGVSPEAFF TGTGCCAGCAGTGGTTATGGCGGGGTATCTCCTGAAGCTTTCTTT
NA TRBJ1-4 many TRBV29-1 CSVFFRAKAEKLFF TGCAGCGTTTTTTTCAGGGCTAAGGCTGAAAAACTGTTTTTT
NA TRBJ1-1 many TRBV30 CAWSSDIEAFF TGTGCCTGGAGTAGTGACATTGAAGCTTTCTTT
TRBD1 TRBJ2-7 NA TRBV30 CASTGASYEQYF TGTGCCTCTACAGGGGCCTCCTACGAGCAGTACTTC
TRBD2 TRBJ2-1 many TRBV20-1 CSASMGGNYNEQFF TGCAGTGCTAGTATGGGGGGGAACTACAATGAGCAGTTCTTC
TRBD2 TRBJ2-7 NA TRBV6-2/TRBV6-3 CASSAGGNYEQYF TGTGCCAGCAGTGCGGGGGGTAACTACGAGCAGTACTTC
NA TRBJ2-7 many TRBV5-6 CASSSGTDLGEQYF TGTGCCAGCAGCTCCGGGACTGACCTGGGGGAGCAGTACTTC
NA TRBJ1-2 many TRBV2 CASIPRPGFYGYTF TGTGCCAGCATTCCCAGACCGGGGTTCTATGGCTACACCTTC
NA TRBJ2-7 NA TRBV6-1 CASSPIGAMGEQYF TGTGCCAGCAGTCCCATCGGGGCGATGGGGGAGCAGTACTTC
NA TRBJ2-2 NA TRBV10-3 CAISKVMAVNTGELFF TGTGCCATCAGCAAGGTCATGGCGGTGAACACCGGGGAGCTGTTTTTT
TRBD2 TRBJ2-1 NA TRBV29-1 CSAKTASGSSYNEQFF TGCAGCGCCAAAACGGCTAGCGGGAGCTCCTACAATGAGCAGTTCTTC
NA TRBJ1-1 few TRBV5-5 CASSKETVWFWTEAFF TGTGCCAGCAGCAAGGAGACAGTTTGGTTTTGGACTGAAGCTTTCTTT
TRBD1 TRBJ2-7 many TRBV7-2 CASSLFPDRVPSEQYF TGTGCCAGCAGCTTATTCCCGGACAGGGTACCCAGCGAGCAGTACTTC
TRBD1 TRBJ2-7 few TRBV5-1 CASSSLGQHEQYF TGCGCCAGCAGTTCTCTGGGACAGCACGAGCAGTACTTC
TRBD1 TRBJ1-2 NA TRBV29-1 CSARGEGTNYGYTF TGCAGCGCCAGGGGGGAGGGAACCAACTATGGCTACACCTTC
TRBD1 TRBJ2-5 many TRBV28 CASSSGTGWFQETQYF TGTGCCAGCAGCTCCGGGACAGGGTGGTTCCAAGAGACCCAGTACTTC
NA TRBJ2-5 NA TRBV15 CATSRGGNGETQYF TGTGCCACCAGCAGAGGGGGGAATGGGGAGACCCAGTACTTC
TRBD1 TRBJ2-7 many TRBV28 CASSSLGTGPEQYF TGTGCCAGCAGTTCCCTCGGGACAGGGCCCGAGCAGTACTTC
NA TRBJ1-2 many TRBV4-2 CASSQDLLENYGYTF TGTGCCAGCAGCCAAGATCTTTTGGAGAACTATGGCTACACCTTC
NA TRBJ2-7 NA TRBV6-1 CAGLSTGIHGEEQYF TGTGCCGGCCTCTCGACGGGGATCCATGGGGAGGAGCAGTACTTC
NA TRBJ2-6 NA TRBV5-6 CASSFTGSGANVLTF TGTGCCAGCAGCTTCACAGGGTCTGGGGCCAACGTCCTGACTTTC
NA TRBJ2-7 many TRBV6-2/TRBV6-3 CASSFDRSHEQYF TGTGCCAGCAGTTTCGACAGGAGCCACGAGCAGTACTTC
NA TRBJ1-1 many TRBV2 CASSASRGFGTEAFF TGTGCCAGCAGTGCTTCCCGGGGGTTTGGCACTGAAGCTTTCTTT
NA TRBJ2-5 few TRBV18 CASSPSRVRGEDETQYF TGTGCCAGCTCCCCCTCGAGGGTCCGGGGAGAAGACGAGACCCAGTACTTC
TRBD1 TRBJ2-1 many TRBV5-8 CASNRGAYNEQFF TGTGCCAGCAACAGGGGGGCATACAATGAGCAGTTCTTC
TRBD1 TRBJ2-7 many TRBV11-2 CASSASGQGPLEQYF TGTGCCAGCAGCGCCTCAGGACAGGGGCCCCTCGAGCAGTACTTC
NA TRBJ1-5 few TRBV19 CASSPWEGNQPQHF TGTGCCAGTAGTCCCTGGGAGGGCAATCAGCCCCAGCATTTT
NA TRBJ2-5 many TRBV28 CASSFSTDSQETQYF TGTGCCAGCAGTTTCTCCACGGACAGCCAAGAGACCCAGTACTTC
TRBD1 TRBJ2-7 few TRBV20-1 CSANRQGVRYEQYF TGCAGTGCTAATCGACAGGGGGTGAGATACGAGCAGTACTTC
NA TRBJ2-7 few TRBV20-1 CSARDYRESYEQYF TGCAGTGCTAGAGACTACAGGGAATCCTACGAGCAGTACTTC
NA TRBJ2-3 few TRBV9 CASSLSGGEVTDTQYF TGTGCCAGCAGCCTCTCGGGCGGAGAGGTCACTGATACGCAGTATTTT
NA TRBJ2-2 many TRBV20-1 CSAYPGTPNTGELFF TGCAGTGCTTATCCCGGGACACCCAACACCGGGGAGCTGTTTTTT
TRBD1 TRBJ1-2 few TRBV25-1 CASTGTAPYGYTF TGTGCCAGCACCGGGACAGCCCCCTATGGCTACACCTTC
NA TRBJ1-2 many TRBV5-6 CASSLGSGNYYGYTF TGTGCCAGCAGCTTGGGGTCAGGGAACTACTATGGCTACACCTTC
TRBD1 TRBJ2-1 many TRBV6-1 CASRAGTGPNNEQFF TGTGCCAGCAGAGCCGGGACAGGGCCCAACAATGAGCAGTTCTTC
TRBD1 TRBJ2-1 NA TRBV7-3 CASSLDRDRGPNEQFF TGTGCCAGCAGCTTAGACCGGGACAGGGGGCCCAATGAGCAGTTCTTC
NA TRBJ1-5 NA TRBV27 CASSPPRESNQPQHF TGTGCCAGCAGTCCCCCACGGGAAAGCAATCAGCCCCAGCATTTT
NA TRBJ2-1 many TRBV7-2 CASSSQSGTGNWNEQFF TGTGCCAGCAGCTCCCAATCCGGGACCGGGAACTGGAATGAGCAGTTCTTC
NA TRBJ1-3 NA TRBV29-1 CSVQKGVGNTIYF TGCAGCGTCCAAAAGGGTGTTGGAAACACCATATATTTT
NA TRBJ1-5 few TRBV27 CASRTSGSNQPQHF TGTGCCAGCAGGACAAGCGGTAGCAATCAGCCCCAGCATTTT